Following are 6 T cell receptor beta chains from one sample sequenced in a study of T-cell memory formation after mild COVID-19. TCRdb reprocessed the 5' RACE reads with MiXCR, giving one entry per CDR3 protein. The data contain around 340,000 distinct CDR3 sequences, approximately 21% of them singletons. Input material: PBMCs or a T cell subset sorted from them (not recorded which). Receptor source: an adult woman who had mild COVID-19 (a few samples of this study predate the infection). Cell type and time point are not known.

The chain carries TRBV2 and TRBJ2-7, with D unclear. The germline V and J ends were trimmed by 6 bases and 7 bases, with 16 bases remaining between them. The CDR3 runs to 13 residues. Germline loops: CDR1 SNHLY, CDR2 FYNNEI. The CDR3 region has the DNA TGTGCCAGCAGCCCCGGACCCCATTCAGAGCAGTACTTC. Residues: CASSPGPHSEQYF. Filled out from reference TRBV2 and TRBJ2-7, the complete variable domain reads EPEVTQTPSHQVTQMGQEVILRCVPISNHLYFYWYRQILGQKVEFLVSFYNNEISEKSEIFDDQFSVERPDGSNFTLKIRSTKLEDSAMYFCASSPGPHSEQYFGPGTRLTVT.

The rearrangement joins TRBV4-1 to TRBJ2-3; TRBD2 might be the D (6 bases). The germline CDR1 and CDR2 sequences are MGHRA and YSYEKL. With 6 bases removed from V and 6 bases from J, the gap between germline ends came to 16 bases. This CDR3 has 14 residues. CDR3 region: CASRGGLVADTQYF. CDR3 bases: TGCGCCAGCAGAGGAGGGCTAGTGGCGGATACGCAGTATTTT.

The DNA for the CDR3 is TGTGCCAGCAGCCTCCACAGGACCGTCACCTCTGGAAACACCATATATTTT. Residues: CASSLHRTVTSGNTIYF. The V and J genes are TRBV6-1 and TRBJ1-3; tentatively, D is TRBD1 (5 bases). V was shortened by 6 bases and J by 0 bases, with 18 bases between the two germline ends. Germline lookup yields CDR1 MNHNS and CDR2 SASEGT. The CDR3 is made up of 17 amino acids.

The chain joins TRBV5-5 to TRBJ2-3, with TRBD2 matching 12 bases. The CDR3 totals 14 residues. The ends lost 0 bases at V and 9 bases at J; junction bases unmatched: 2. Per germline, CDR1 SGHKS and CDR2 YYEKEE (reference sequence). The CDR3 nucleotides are TGTGCCAGCAGCTTGGAACTAGCGGGAGGCACGCAGTATTTT. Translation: CASSLELAGGTQYF.

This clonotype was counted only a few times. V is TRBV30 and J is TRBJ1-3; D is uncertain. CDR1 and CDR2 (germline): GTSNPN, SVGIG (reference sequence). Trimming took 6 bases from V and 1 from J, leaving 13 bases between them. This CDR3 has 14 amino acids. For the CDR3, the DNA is TGTGCCTGCAGGACGGTCTTTTCTGGAAACACCATATATTTT. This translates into CACRTVFSGNTIYF.

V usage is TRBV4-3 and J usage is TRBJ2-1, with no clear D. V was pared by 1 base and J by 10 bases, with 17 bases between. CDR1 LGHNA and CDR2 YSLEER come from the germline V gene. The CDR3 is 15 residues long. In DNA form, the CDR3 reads TGCGCCAGCAGCCAAGGGATTGCTTGGCAGAACGAGCAGTTCTTC. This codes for CASSQGIAWQNEQFF.